The source of this T cell receptor (beta chain) is a study of graft-versus-host responses after intestinal transplantation. The repertoire was sequenced with immunoSEQ multiplex PCR; TCRdb's copy has only in-frame clones and lacks some. The data contain 90,000 to 150,000 clones, about 95% of them seen just once; the ten biggest clones take up more than 2.5%. This CDR3 comprises 16 residues. The ends were cut back, 0 bases at V and 3 bases at J, with 11 bases in the middle. The germline CDR1 and CDR2 sequences are LGHNA and YSLEER. For this clone: Its antigen remains unidentified.

The material sequenced was unstimulated CD8+ T cells sorted from spleen or lymph node cells, taken before intestinal transplant. The TCR sequence derives from a human donor who received an intestinal transplant. The V call is TRBV4-3, the J call TRBJ2-2, with D unresolved. The CDR3 region has the DNA TGCGCCAGCAGCCAAGAGGGGTTCTCGGACACCGGGGAGCTGTTTTTT. It specifies CASSQEGFSDTGELFF.